These 9 T cell receptor beta chains originate from one sample sequenced in a study of technical replicates of blood from a few donors. Generated by immunoSEQ multiplex PCR, the TCRdb table keeps only in-frame clones and is missing some. The table records 75,000 to 90,000 clones, roughly nine tenths of them present only once. Sample: T cells isolated from PBMCs. These receptors came from a human donor in good health.

The V gene is TRBV28, the J gene TRBJ1-5; 7 nucleotides line up with TRBD1. This CDR3 spans 16 amino acids. Trimming cost V 4 bases and J 2 bases; bases outside gene matches: 8. Germline CDR1 is MDHEN and CDR2 is SYDVKM. As DNA, the CDR3 is TGTGCCAGCAGTTCATCTAGGGGGCACGGCAATCAGCCCCAGCATTTT. This sequence encodes CASSSSRGHGNQPQHF.

This clone was counted a single time. The chain joins TRBV18 to TRBJ2-6, with 7 positions matching TRBD1. Looked up from germline, CDR1 is KGHSH and CDR2 is LQKENI. This CDR3 contains 15 residues. J was trimmed by 2 bases and V by 3 bases; bases with no gene match: 1. Here the CDR3 reads CASSPGQTGANVLTF. CDR3 sequence (DNA): TGTGCCAGCTCACCGGGACAGACTGGGGCCAACGTCCTGACTTTC.

The chain uses TRBV5-6 and TRBJ1-2, with 9 bases fitting TRBD1. The V gene end was trimmed by 1 base and the J gene end by 8 bases; junction bases not matched to a gene: 9. Germline loops: CDR1 SGHDT, CDR2 YYEEEE. The CDR3 extends over 15 amino acids. The CDR3 loop is CASSLRDRAPRGYTF. The CDR3, as DNA: TGTGCCAGCAGCTTGAGGGACAGGGCGCCTCGGGGCTACACCTTC. The full variable domain, completed using reference TRBV5-6 and TRBJ1-2, is DAGVTQSPTHLIKTRGQQVTLRCSPKSGHDTVSWYQQALGQGPQFIFQYYEEEERQRGNFPDRFSGHQFPNYSSELNVNALLLGDSALYLCASSLRDRAPRGYTFGSGTRLTVV.

The CDR3 nucleotides are TGTGCCAGCAACGGACAGGTCTACGAGCAGTACTTC. This codes for CASNGQVYEQYF. V gene TRBV2 combines with J gene TRBJ2-7; the match to TRBD1 covers 7 bases. V lost 7 bases and J lost 3; bases outside the gene matches: 3. CDR3 size: 12 residues. In germline, CDR1 is SNHLY, CDR2 FYNNEI.

The V gene is TRBV27, the J gene TRBJ1-5, with D hard to call. Germline V gene sequence: CDR1 MNHEY, CDR2 SMNVEV (reference sequence). The V and J ends lost 3 bases and 5 bases respectively, with 11 bases between them. This CDR3 region has 14 residues. This CDR3 reads CASSFGLDHQPQHF. DNA for the CDR3: TGTGCCAGCAGTTTCGGGTTAGACCATCAGCCCCAGCATTTT.

This clone was observed once. J is TRBJ1-2 and V is TRBV7-9; tentatively, D is TRBD1 (5 bases). Per germline, CDR1 SEHNR and CDR2 FQNEAQ (reference sequence). Trimming removed 3 bases from V and 3 bases from J, with 11 bases in between. The CDR3 is made up of 14 amino acids. The CDR3 loop is CASSFRGQDYGYTF. The CDR3 nucleotides read TGTGCCAGCAGCTTTAGGGGCCAAGACTATGGCTACACCTTC.

V and J are TRBV6-1 and TRBJ1-5; 7 positions agree with TRBD1. This CDR3 is 15 amino acids long. V was pared by 6 bases and J by 7 bases, with 12 bases of the junction left unmatched. The germline gives CDR1 MNHNS, CDR2 SASEGT. The CDR3 DNA is TGTGCCAGCAGAGATATACAGGGGCGTGGGCAGCCCCAGCATTTT. It translates to CASRDIQGRGQPQHF.

The V and J genes are TRBV18 and TRBJ2-3; TRBD2 aligns across 10 bases. CDR1 is KGHSH and CDR2 is LQKENI in the germline V gene. V shed 4 bases, J shed 2 bases, and the junction held 9 bases outside the gene matches. This CDR3 is 17 amino acids long. The CDR3 coding sequence is TGTGCCAGCTCACGTCCGGGACTAGCGCCCCTCACAGATACGCAGTATTTT. Residues: CASSRPGLAPLTDTQYF.

This clone was recorded only once. V is TRBV7-9 and J is TRBJ2-1; 9 nucleotides match TRBD2. Trimming took 2 bases from V and 8 from J; bases not matched to a gene: 10. CDR1 and CDR2 (germline): SEHNR, FQNEAQ (reference sequence). The CDR3 is 16 amino acids. The CDR3 loop is CASSLLSSGEGDEQFF. The DNA for the CDR3 is TGTGCCAGCAGCTTACTATCTAGCGGGGAGGGGGATGAGCAGTTCTTC.